This T cell receptor beta chain was identified in a study of T cells in Graves' hyperthyroidism and ophthalmopathy. Study at large: Peripheral blood collection took place at initial diagnosis, before any treatment.

The germline V gene encodes CDR1 SEHNR and CDR2 FQNEAQ (reference sequence). This CDR3 has 14 residues. Trimming removed 5 bases at V and 4 bases at J, with 11 bases between. Amplified regions were TCR beta CDR3 sequences from RNA transcripts. In the first-round RT-PCR of the TCR CDR3, the HTBI primer set was used. MiXCR, applied by TCRdb to the multiplex PCR reads, yields one record per CDR3 protein. The sample contains 460,000 or so distinct CDR3 sequences, 14% of which appear only once. This sequence was found in a young woman with Graves' hyperthyroidism. The V call is TRBV7-9, the J call TRBJ2-2, with a weak D call TRBD2 (6 bases). Sequencing was carried out using blood. This CDR3 reads CASSLGGSTGELFF. The CDR3 coding sequence is TGTGCCAGCAGCCTTGGGGGGAGCACCGGGGAGCTGTTTTTT.